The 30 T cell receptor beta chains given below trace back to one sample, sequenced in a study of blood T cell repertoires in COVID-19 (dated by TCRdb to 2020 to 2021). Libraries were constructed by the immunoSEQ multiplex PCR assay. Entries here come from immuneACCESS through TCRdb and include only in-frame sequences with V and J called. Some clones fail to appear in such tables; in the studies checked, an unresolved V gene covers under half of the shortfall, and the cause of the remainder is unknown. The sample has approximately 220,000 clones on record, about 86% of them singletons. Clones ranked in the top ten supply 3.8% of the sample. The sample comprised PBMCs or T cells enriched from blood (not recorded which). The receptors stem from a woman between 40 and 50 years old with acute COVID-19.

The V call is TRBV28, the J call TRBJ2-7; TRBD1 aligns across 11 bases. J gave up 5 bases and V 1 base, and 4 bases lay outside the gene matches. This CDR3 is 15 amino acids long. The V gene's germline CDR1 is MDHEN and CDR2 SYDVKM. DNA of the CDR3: TGTGCCAGCAGTTTATCGGGACAGGGGGTAAACGAGCAGTACTTC. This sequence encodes CASSLSGQGVNEQYF.

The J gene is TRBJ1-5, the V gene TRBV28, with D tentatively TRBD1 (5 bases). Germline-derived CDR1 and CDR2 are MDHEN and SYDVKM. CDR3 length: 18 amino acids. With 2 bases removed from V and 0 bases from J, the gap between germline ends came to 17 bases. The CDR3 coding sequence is TGTGCCAGCAGTTTAGGTCGACAGTCAGTACATAGCAATCAGCCCCAGCATTTT. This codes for CASSLGRQSVHSNQPQHF.

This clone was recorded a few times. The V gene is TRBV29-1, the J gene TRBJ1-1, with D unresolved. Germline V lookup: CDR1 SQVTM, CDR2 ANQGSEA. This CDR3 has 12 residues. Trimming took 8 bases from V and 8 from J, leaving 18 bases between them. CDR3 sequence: CSSLVDGPEAFF. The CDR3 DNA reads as TGCAGCTCCCTAGTTGACGGCCCAGAAGCTTTCTTT.

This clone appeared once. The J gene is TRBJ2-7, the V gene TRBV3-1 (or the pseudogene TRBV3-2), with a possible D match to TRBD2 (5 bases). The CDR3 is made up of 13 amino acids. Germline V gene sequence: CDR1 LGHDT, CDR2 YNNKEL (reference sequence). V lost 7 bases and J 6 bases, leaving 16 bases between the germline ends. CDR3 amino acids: CASTGLPWGEQYF. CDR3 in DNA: TGTGCCAGCACAGGACTTCCTTGGGGCGAGCAGTACTTC.

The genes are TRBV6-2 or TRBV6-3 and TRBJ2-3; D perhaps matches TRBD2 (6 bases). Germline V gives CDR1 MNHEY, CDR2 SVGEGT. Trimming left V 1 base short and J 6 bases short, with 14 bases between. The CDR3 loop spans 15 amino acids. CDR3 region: CASSYWAGRFDTQYF. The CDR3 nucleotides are TGTGCCAGCAGTTACTGGGCGGGGAGATTCGATACGCAGTATTTT.

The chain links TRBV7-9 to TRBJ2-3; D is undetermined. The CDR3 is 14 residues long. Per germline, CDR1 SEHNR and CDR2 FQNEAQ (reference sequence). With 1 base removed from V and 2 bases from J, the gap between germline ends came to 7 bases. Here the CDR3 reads CASSLEQYTDTQYF. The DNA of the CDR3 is TGTGCCAGCAGCTTAGAACAGTACACAGATACGCAGTATTTT. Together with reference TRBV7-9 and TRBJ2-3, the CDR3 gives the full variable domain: DTGVSQNPRHKITKRGQNVTFRCDPISEHNRLYWYRQTLGQGPEFLTYFQNEAQLEKSRLLSDRFSAERPKGSFSTLEIQRTEQGDSAMYLCASSLEQYTDTQYFGPGTRLTVL.

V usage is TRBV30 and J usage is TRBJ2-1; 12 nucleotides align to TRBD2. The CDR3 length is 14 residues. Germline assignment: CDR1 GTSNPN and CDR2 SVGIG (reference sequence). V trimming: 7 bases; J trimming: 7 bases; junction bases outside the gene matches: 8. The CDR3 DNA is TGTGCCTCCTCACTAGCGGGAGGAGGTAATGAGCAGTTCTTC. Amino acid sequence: CASSLAGGGNEQFF.

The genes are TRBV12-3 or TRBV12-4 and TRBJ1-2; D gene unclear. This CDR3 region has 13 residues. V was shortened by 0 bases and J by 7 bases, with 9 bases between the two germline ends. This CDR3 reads CASSLALTSGYTF. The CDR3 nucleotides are TGTGCCAGCAGTTTAGCGCTAACCTCTGGCTACACCTTC.

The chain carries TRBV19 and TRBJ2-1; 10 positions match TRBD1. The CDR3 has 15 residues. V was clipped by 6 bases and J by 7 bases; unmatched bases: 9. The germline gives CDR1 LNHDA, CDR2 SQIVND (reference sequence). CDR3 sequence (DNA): TGTGCCAGTAGATTGGACAGGGGGATGGGGAATGAGCAGTTCTTC. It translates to CASRLDRGMGNEQFF.

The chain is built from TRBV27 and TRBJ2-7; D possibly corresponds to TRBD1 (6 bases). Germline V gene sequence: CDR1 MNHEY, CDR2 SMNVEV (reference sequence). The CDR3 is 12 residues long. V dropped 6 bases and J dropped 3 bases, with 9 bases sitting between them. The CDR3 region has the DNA TGTGCCAGCAGCACAGGGAACTACGAGCAGTACTTC. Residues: CASSTGNYEQYF.

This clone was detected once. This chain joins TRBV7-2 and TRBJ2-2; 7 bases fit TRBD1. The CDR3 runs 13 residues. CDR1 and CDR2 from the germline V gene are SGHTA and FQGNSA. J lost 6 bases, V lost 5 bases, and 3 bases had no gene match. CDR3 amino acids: CASSITGAGELFF. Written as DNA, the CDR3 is TGTGCCAGCAGCATAACAGGGGCCGGGGAGCTGTTTTTT.

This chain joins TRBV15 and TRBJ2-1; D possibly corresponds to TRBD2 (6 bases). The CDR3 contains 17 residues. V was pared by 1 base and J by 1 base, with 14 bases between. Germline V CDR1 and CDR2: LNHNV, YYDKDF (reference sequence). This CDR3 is CATSRVPTSKSYNEQFF. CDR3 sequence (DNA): TGTGCCACCAGCAGAGTTCCGACTAGTAAATCCTACAATGAGCAGTTCTTC.

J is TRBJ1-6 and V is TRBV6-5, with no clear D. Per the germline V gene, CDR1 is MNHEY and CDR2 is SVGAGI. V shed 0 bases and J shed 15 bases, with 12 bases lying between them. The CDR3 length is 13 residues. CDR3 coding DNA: TGTGCCAGCAGTTACTCGTCGGGTAGAAACCTCCACTTT. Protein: CASSYSSGRNLHF.

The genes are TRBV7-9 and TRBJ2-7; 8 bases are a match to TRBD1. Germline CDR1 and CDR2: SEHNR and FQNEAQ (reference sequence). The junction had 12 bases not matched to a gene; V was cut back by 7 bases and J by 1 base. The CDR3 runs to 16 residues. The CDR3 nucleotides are TGTGCCAGCACCGGGACAGGAAACTCCCCGTCCTACGAGCAGTACTTC. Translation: CASTGTGNSPSYEQYF.

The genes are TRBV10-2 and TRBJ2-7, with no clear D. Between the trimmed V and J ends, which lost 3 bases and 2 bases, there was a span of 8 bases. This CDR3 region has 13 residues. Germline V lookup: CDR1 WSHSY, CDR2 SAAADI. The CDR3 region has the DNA TGCGCCAGCAGTGAATCGCCAGCCTACGAGCAGTACTTC. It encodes CASSESPAYEQYF.

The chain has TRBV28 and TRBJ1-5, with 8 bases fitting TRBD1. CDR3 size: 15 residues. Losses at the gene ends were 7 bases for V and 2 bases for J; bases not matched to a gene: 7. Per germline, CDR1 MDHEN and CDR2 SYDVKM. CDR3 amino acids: CASKSGGDGNQPQHF. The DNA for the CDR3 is TGTGCCAGCAAATCAGGGGGCGATGGCAATCAGCCCCAGCATTTT.

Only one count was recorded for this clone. The CDR3 sequence: CASSLVTGLHQPQHF. CDR3 nucleotide sequence: TGTGCCAGCAGTTTAGTAACAGGGCTCCATCAGCCCCAGCATTTT. The chain recombines TRBV28 with TRBJ1-5; a weak D match, TRBD1 (6 bases). V lost 2 bases and J 5 bases, leaving 13 bases between the germline ends. This CDR3 contains 15 residues. Germline V gene data show CDR1 as MDHEN and CDR2 as SYDVKM.

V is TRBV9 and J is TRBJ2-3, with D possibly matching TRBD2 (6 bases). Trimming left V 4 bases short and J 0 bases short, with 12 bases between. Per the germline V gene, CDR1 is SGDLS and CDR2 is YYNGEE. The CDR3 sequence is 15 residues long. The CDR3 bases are TGTGCCAGCAGCTCACCTAGCGATAGCACAGATACGCAGTATTTT. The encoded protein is CASSSPSDSTDTQYF.

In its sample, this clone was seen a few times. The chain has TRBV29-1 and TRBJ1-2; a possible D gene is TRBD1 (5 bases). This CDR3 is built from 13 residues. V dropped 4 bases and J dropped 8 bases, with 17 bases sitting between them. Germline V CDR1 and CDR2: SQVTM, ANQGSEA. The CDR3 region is CSVASSDSRGYTF. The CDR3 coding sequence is TGCAGCGTTGCCTCCAGTGACAGTAGGGGCTACACCTTC.

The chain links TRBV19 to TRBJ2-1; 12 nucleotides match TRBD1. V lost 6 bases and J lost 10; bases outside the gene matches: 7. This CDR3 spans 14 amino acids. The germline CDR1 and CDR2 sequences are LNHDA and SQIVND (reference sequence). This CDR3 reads CASRTGQGAEEQFF. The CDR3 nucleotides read TGTGCCAGTAGGACGGGACAGGGGGCTGAAGAGCAGTTCTTC.

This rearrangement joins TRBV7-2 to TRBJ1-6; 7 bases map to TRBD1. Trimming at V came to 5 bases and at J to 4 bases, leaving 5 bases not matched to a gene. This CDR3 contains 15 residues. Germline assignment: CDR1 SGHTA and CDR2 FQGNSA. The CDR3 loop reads CASSPQGQYNSPLHF. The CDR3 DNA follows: TGTGCCAGCAGCCCCCAGGGACAGTATAATTCACCCCTCCACTTT.

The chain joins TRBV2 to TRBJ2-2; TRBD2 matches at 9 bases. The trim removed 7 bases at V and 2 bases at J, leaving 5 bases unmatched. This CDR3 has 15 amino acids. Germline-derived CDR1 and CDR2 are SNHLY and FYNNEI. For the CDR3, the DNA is TGTGCCAGCACTGGACTAGCGAGAAACACCGGGGAGCTGTTTTTT. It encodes CASTGLARNTGELFF.

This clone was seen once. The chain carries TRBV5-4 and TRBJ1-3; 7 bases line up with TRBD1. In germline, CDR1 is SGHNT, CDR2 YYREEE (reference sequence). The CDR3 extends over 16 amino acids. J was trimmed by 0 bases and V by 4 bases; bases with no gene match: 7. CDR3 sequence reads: CASSRRDRHSGNTIYF. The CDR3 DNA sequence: TGTGCCAGCAGCAGGAGGGACAGACACTCTGGAAACACCATATATTTT. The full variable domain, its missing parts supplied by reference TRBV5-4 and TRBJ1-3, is ETGVTQSPTHLIKTRGQQVTLRCSSQSGHNTVSWYQQALGQGPQFIFQYYREEENGRGNFPPRFSGLQFPNYSSELNVNALELDDSALYLCASSRRDRHSGNTIYFGEGSWLTVV.

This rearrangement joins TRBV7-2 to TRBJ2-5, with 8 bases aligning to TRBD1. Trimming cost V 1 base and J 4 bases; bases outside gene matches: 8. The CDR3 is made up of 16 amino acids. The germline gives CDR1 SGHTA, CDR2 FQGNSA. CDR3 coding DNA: TGTGCCAGCAGCTTAGAGAGGACAGGGCTGGCAGAGACCCAGTACTTC. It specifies CASSLERTGLAETQYF.

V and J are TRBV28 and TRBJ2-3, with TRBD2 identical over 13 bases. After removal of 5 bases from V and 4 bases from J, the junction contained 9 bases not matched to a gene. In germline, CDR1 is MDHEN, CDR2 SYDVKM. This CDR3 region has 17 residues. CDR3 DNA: TGTGCCAGCAGTCATCAGACTAGCGGGAGGAAGGCAGATACGCAGTATTTT. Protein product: CASSHQTSGRKADTQYF.

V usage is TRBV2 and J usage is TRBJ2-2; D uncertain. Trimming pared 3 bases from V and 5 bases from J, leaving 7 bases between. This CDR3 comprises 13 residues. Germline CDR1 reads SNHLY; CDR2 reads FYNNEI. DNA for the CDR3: TGTGCCAGCAGTGACGCCGGGACCGGGGAGCTGTTTTTT. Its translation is CASSDAGTGELFF. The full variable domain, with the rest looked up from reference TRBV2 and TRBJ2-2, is EPEVTQTPSHQVTQMGQEVILRCVPISNHLYFYWYRQILGQKVEFLVSFYNNEISEKSEIFDDQFSVERPDGSNFTLKIRSTKLEDSAMYFCASSDAGTGELFFGEGSRLTVL.

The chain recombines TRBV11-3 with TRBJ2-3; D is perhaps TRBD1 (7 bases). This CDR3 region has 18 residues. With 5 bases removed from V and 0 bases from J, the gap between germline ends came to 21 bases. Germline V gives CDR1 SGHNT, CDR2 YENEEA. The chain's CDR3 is CASSRGTALDGSTDTQYF. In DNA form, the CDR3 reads TGTGCCAGCAGCCGGGGGACAGCTCTAGATGGGAGCACAGATACGCAGTATTTT.

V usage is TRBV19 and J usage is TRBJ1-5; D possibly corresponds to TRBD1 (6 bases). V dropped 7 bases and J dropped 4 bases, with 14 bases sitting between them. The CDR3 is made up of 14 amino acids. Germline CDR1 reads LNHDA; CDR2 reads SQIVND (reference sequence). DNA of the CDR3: TGTGCCAGTAATGCGATGAGGGGGAATCAGCCCCAGCATTTT. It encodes CASNAMRGNQPQHF.

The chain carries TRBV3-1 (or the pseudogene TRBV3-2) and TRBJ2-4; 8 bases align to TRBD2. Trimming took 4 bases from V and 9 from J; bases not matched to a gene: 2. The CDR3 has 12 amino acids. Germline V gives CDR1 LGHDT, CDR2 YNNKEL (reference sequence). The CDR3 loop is CASSPGGGIQYF. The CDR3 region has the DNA TGTGCCAGCAGCCCCGGGGGGGGCATTCAGTACTTC.

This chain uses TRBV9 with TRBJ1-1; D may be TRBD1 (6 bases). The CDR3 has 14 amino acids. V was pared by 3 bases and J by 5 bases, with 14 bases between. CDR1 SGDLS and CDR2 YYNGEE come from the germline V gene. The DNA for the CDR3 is TGTGCCAGCAGCGAGCACAGGGAAGGGACTGAAGCTTTCTTT. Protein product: CASSEHREGTEAFF.